One sample yielded the 15 T cell receptor beta chains listed below, sequenced in a study of regulatory dendritic cells for organ transplantation. Allogeneic regulatory or mature dendritic cells were co-cultured for approximately 5 days with CFSE-labeled sorted T cells at 1:10. The antigens of these receptors remain unknown. The method was immunoSEQ multiplex PCR; TCRdb's version includes in-frame clones alone and lacks a portion of them. The data show fewer than 15,000 clones, with about four fifths seen just once and approximately 1.1% held by the top ten. Sample: naive CD8+ T cells from blood cultured with regulatory dendritic cells. Subset indicated: CD45RA+ naive T cells. These receptors were collected from a human donor in good health.

In its sample, this clone was seen a few times. The chain links TRBV5-4 to TRBJ1-2, with D possibly being TRBD1 (5 bases). This CDR3 contains 15 residues. With 4 bases removed from V and 4 bases from J, the gap between germline ends came to 17 bases. The germline gives CDR1 SGHNT, CDR2 YYREEE (reference sequence). Written as DNA, the CDR3 is TGTGCCAGCAGCGGGGACTTACGGGATAGCTATGGCTACACCTTC. Translation gives CASSGDLRDSYGYTF.

The chain links TRBV5-6 to TRBJ2-7; D might be TRBD1 (7 bases). This CDR3 contains 17 residues. CDR1 is SGHDT and CDR2 is YYEEEE in the germline V gene. Trimming removed 4 bases from V and 0 bases from J, with 20 bases in between. Here the CDR3 reads CASSTGVDRTRSYEQYF. The CDR3 DNA follows: TGTGCCAGCAGCACGGGGGTGGACAGGACCCGCTCCTACGAGCAGTACTTC.

The chain employs TRBV7-9 and TRBJ1-4, with D possibly matching TRBD1 (6 bases). With 6 bases removed from V and 8 bases from J, the gap between germline ends came to 16 bases. The CDR3 runs 14 residues. Germline assignment: CDR1 SEHNR and CDR2 FQNEAQ (reference sequence). CDR3 residues: CASSRDTPPEKLFF. In DNA form, the CDR3 reads TGTGCCAGCAGTAGGGACACCCCCCCAGAAAAACTGTTTTTT.

The chain combines TRBV2 with TRBJ1-1; a weak D match, TRBD1 (6 bases). Germline CDR1 SNHLY, CDR2 FYNNEI. The ends were cut back, 7 bases at V and 1 base at J, with 10 bases in the middle. CDR3 length equals 13 residues. CDR3: CASTGTPNTEAFF. Written as DNA, the CDR3 is TGTGCCAGCACCGGGACACCGAACACTGAAGCTTTCTTT.

The V gene is TRBV11-3, the J gene TRBJ2-3; D perhaps matches TRBD1 (5 bases). The CDR3 totals 15 residues. Trimming left V 3 bases short and J 2 bases short, with 12 bases between. Germline V gives CDR1 SGHNT, CDR2 YENEEA. DNA of the CDR3: TGTGCCAGCAGCTTCGGCATAGGGGACACAGATACGCAGTATTTT. This translates into CASSFGIGDTDTQYF.

The chain employs TRBV9 and TRBJ2-1; a weak D match, TRBD1 (5 bases). V lost 5 bases and J 5 bases, leaving 11 bases between the germline ends. Germline assignment: CDR1 SGDLS and CDR2 YYNGEE. The CDR3 extends over 13 amino acids. This CDR3 is CASRDNSDNEQFF. The CDR3 DNA is TGTGCCAGCAGGGACAACTCGGACAATGAGCAGTTCTTC.

This clone has a handful of counts. The V call is TRBV6-1, the J call TRBJ1-5, with 9 bases that match TRBD1. Germline V gives CDR1 MNHNS, CDR2 SASEGT. V lost 4 bases to trimming and J lost 4 bases; unmatched junction nucleotides: 8. The CDR3 is 16 amino acids. Written as DNA, the CDR3 is TGTGCCAGCAGTGGGTATCGACAGGGGGTAAATCAGCCCCAGCATTTT. This codes for CASSGYRQGVNQPQHF.

The chain carries TRBV6-5 and TRBJ2-2; the D gene is possibly TRBD1 (5 bases). V lost 5 bases and J 5 bases, leaving 15 bases between the germline ends. This CDR3 comprises 15 residues. CDR1 is MNHEY, CDR2 SVGAGI, per germline. DNA for the CDR3: TGTGCCAGCAGTCCGACATTAGGGGTGACCGGGGAGCTGTTTTTT. Its protein product is CASSPTLGVTGELFF.

The chain uses TRBV4-2 and TRBJ1-6, with unresolved D. Germline-derived CDR1 and CDR2 are LGHNA and YNFKEQ. Trimming took off 0 bases at V and 1 base at J, with 16 bases between the two ends. The CDR3 runs 19 residues. CDR3 DNA sequence: TGTGCCAGCAGCCAAGATCGGGTCTTTTTAAAGTCCTATAATTCACCCCTCCACTTT. It specifies CASSQDRVFLKSYNSPLHF.

The chain employs TRBV6-5 and TRBJ2-7; D remains unclear. The CDR3 loop spans 12 amino acids. V lost 6 bases, J lost 4 bases, and 10 bases lay in between. CDR1 is MNHEY, CDR2 SVGAGI, per germline. In nucleotides, the CDR3 is TGTGCCAGCAGCCCTATCCTATACGAGCAGTACTTC. Its translation: CASSPILYEQYF.

The V and J genes are TRBV16 and TRBJ2-2; tentative D call: TRBD1 (6 bases). Germline V gene lookup returns CDR1 KGHSY and CDR2 FQNENV. Trimming removed 2 bases at V and 7 bases at J, with 14 bases between. This CDR3 comprises 15 residues. CDR3 residues: CASSQIWGRGGELFF. The CDR3, as DNA: TGTGCCAGCAGCCAAATTTGGGGGCGCGGCGGGGAGCTGTTTTTT.

As concerns this clone: At one end the junction does not follow the germline gene, possibly because of a read error. CDR3 sequence: CSAERDTEAFF. DNA of the CDR3: TGCAGCGCTGAACGGGACACTGAAGCTTTCTTT. The chain couples TRBV29-1 to TRBJ1-1; D ambiguous. Germline CDR1 and CDR2: SQVTM and ANQGSEA. The CDR3 is 11 residues long. Filled out from reference TRBV29-1 and TRBJ1-1, the complete variable domain reads SAVISQKPSRDICQRGTSLTIQCQVDSQVTMMFWYRQQPGQSLTLIATANQGSEATYESGFVIDKFPISRPNLTFSTLTVSNMSPEDSSIYLCSAERDTEAFFGQGTRLTVV.

This clone occurred once. This rearrangement joins TRBV7-9 to TRBJ2-1, with TRBD2 as a possible D gene (5 bases). This CDR3 region has 14 residues. With 2 bases removed from V and 0 bases from J, the gap between germline ends came to 5 bases. CDR1 is SEHNR, CDR2 FQNEAQ, per germline (reference sequence). As DNA, the CDR3 is TGTGCCAGCAGCTTAACTAGCTCCTACAATGAGCAGTTCTTC. Translated: CASSLTSSYNEQFF.

This clone was observed once. The gene calls are TRBV19 and TRBJ2-7; 8 positions agree with TRBD2. Germline assignment: CDR1 LNHDA and CDR2 SQIVND (reference sequence). CDR3 length: 14 amino acids. J gave up 2 bases and V 7 bases, and 7 bases lay outside the gene matches. Here the CDR3 DNA reads TGTGCCAGTACCACGGGGGGGCAGGCCTACGAGCAGTACTTC. Translation gives CASTTGGQAYEQYF.

V and J are TRBV5-6 and TRBJ2-2; 7 bases fit TRBD1. Germline CDR1 and CDR2: SGHDT and YYEEEE. The CDR3 has 16 amino acids. J was trimmed by 0 bases and V by 2 bases; bases with no gene match: 4. The CDR3 bases are TGTGCCAGCAGCTTATTTCAGGGGGCGAACACCGGGGAGCTGTTTTTT. Translating gives CASSLFQGANTGELFF.